The 8 T cell receptor beta chains reported below all come from one sample, sequenced in a study of T-cell memory formation after mild COVID-19. TCRdb ran MiXCR on the 5' RACE reads and lists one entry per CDR3 protein. In the table there are 350,000 to 450,000 distinct CDR3 sequences, roughly 26% of which are singletons. The sample was PBMCs or a T cell subset sorted from them (not recorded which). The receptors were sampled from an adult woman who had mild COVID-19 (a few samples of this study predate the infection). Cell type and time point are not known.

This clonotype has just a few counts. The chain has TRBV12-3 or TRBV12-4 and TRBJ2-1; no clear D gene. The CDR3 totals 13 residues. Trimming cost V 2 bases and J 4 bases, with 6 bases left between them. As DNA, the CDR3 is TGTGCCAGCAGTTTATCGGATTACAATGAGCAGTTCTTC. It encodes CASSLSDYNEQFF.

Only a few counts were recorded for this clonotype. V gene TRBV7-9 combines with J gene TRBJ1-1, with TRBD1 matching over 7 bases. The CDR3 sequence is 18 residues long. V lost 4 bases and J lost 4; bases outside the gene matches: 18. CDR1 is SEHNR and CDR2 is FQNEAQ in the germline V gene (reference sequence). The CDR3 nucleotides are TGTGCCAGCAGCTCCTATAATTTGAGACAGGGTAAAGCCACTGAAGCTTTCTTT. This translates into CASSSYNLRQGKATEAFF.

This sequence joins TRBV10-3 and TRBJ2-1; D ambiguous. V lost 0 bases and J lost 8, with 14 bases in between. This CDR3 has 15 residues. Germline V lookup: CDR1 ENHRY, CDR2 SYGVKD. CDR3 bases: TGTGCCATCAGTGAGTCTCTTACGGCTTTCCATGAGCAGTTCTTC. It encodes CAISESLTAFHEQFF.

This clonotype was counted between two and nine times. The chain carries TRBV6-5 and TRBJ1-2, with D hard to call. Trimming took off 6 bases at V and 4 bases at J, with 15 bases between the two ends. The CDR3 has 14 amino acids. CDR1 and CDR2 (germline): MNHEY, SVGAGI. CDR3 bases: TGTGCCAGCAGGGAAACGCTTGCTAGCTATGGCTACACCTTC. Protein sequence: CASRETLASYGYTF.

V usage is TRBV5-1 and J usage is TRBJ2-5; 9 bases align to TRBD2. Germline lookup yields CDR1 SGHRS and CDR2 YFSETQ. J gave up 2 bases and V 0 bases, and 8 bases lay outside the gene matches. The CDR3 length is 17 residues. The CDR3 region has the DNA TGCGCCAGCAGCTTGGTATGGCTAGCGGGGAATCAAGAGACCCAGTACTTC. This encodes CASSLVWLAGNQETQYF.

This chain links TRBV7-2 with TRBJ1-6; D not resolved. With 3 bases removed from V and 6 bases from J, the gap between germline ends came to 12 bases. The CDR3 is 15 residues long. CDR1 is SGHTA, CDR2 FQGNSA, per germline. DNA for the CDR3: TGTGCCAGCAGCTTTTCAGGACTGGCTAATTCACCCCTCCACTTT. Protein sequence: CASSFSGLANSPLHF.

This clonotype was observed many times. This chain uses TRBV12-3 or TRBV12-4 with TRBJ2-2; no definite D call. CDR3 size: 11 residues. The germline V and J ends were trimmed by 6 bases and 6 bases, with 5 bases remaining between them. This CDR3 is CASSLSGELFF. Here the CDR3 DNA reads TGTGCCAGCAGCTTATCCGGGGAGCTGTTTTTT.

V is TRBV4-1 and J is TRBJ2-1, with D unresolved. CDR3 size: 15 residues. Trimming took 1 base from V and 0 from J, leaving 7 bases between them. The germline V gene encodes CDR1 MGHRA and CDR2 YSYEKL. The CDR3, as DNA: TGCGCCAGCAGCCAAGGGTTAGACTCCTACAATGAGCAGTTCTTC. Translated, it gives CASSQGLDSYNEQFF.